The 14 T cell receptor beta chains below come from one sample, sequenced in a study of shared clonotypes between healthy human individuals (dated by TCRdb to 2020 to 2022). Libraries were built with the immunoSEQ multiplex PCR assay. What TCRdb holds here is the immuneACCESS table cut down to in-frame rearrangements. Part of the clones is not present; checked against another copy, under half of the missing clones reflect an unresolved V gene, and the others are unexplained. The table for this sample lists approximately 2.4 million clones; roughly 95% of them were counted only once. The ten largest clones capture over 0.1% of the sample. What was sequenced was naive CD4+ T cells sorted from blood. The cell subset or site tag for this specimen amounts to: CD45RA+ positively selected. The receptor set was obtained from a man aged 18 to 30 in good health.

Turning to this clone: The same CDR3 is also encoded by other DNA sequences in this sample. V is TRBV6-5 and J is TRBJ1-2; possible D gene TRBD1, 5 bases. Germline values: CDR1 MNHEY, CDR2 SVGAGI. Trimming cost V 0 bases and J 5 bases, with 10 bases left between them. The CDR3 extends over 14 amino acids. The CDR3 DNA sequence: TGTGCCAGCAGTTACTCGTCCGGGGGATATGGCTACACCTTC. Translating gives CASSYSSGGYGYTF.

The table lists this clone with a count of one. The chain couples TRBV2 to TRBJ1-5, with TRBD1 as a possible D gene (5 bases). The V gene lost 2 bases and the J gene lost 9 bases, with 8 bases spanning the gap. Germline values: CDR1 SNHLY, CDR2 FYNNEI. CDR3 size: 12 residues. As DNA, the CDR3 is TGTGCCAGCAGTGAACAGGGTCTGCCCCAGCATTTT. As protein: CASSEQGLPQHF.

The chain uses TRBV30 and TRBJ2-7; TRBD1 might be the D (6 bases). The CDR3 totals 13 residues. The germline V gene has CDR1 GTSNPN and CDR2 SVGIG (reference sequence). V shed 0 bases and J shed 5 bases, with 11 bases lying between them. The CDR3 bases are TGTGCCTGGAGTGTGTCCAGGGGAAACGAGCAGTACTTC. Protein sequence: CAWSVSRGNEQYF. The full variable domain, rest sourced from reference TRBV30 and TRBJ2-7, is SQTIHQWPATLVQPVGSPLSLECTVEGTSNPNLYWYRQAAGRGLQLLFYSVGIGQISSEVPQNLSASRPQDRQFILSSKKLLLSDSGFYLCAWSVSRGNEQYFGPGTRLTVT.

The V call is TRBV6-5, the J call TRBJ2-1; D is unclear. From germline, CDR1 is MNHEY and CDR2 SVGAGI. V lost 3 bases and J 4 bases, leaving 13 bases between the germline ends. This CDR3 is built from 15 residues. CDR3 amino acids: CASSYASVPYNEQFF. The CDR3 region has the DNA TGTGCCAGCAGTTATGCGTCAGTGCCGTACAATGAGCAGTTCTTC.

The chain links TRBV7-2 to TRBJ2-6, with unresolved D. Trimming left V 2 bases short and J 0 bases short, with 5 bases between. The germline V gene has CDR1 SGHTA and CDR2 FQGNSA. The CDR3 is 15 residues long. CDR3: CASSLFHSGANVLTF. The CDR3 nucleotides read TGTGCCAGCAGCTTATTCCACTCTGGGGCCAACGTCCTGACTTTC.

J is TRBJ1-3 and V is TRBV6-5; tentatively, D is TRBD1 (5 bases). This CDR3 region has 14 residues. From germline, CDR1 is MNHEY and CDR2 SVGAGI. V lost 6 bases, J lost 0 bases, and 9 bases lay in between. In DNA form, the CDR3 reads TGTGCCAGCAGCCGGGGGGTCTCTGGAAACACCATATATTTT. Its protein product is CASSRGVSGNTIYF.

The chain is built from TRBV19 and TRBJ2-7; either TRBD1 or TRBD2 may supply D (5 bases each). The germline CDR1 and CDR2 sequences are LNHDA and SQIVND (reference sequence). Trimming left V 10 bases short and J 4 bases short, with 14 bases between. This CDR3 has 12 amino acids. The CDR3: CATPGPKYEQYF. Here the CDR3 DNA reads TGTGCCACCCCGGGACCGAAGTACGAGCAGTACTTC.

This clone has just a few counts. This rearrangement joins TRBV6-1 to TRBJ1-6, with TRBD1 identical over 7 bases. CDR3 length: 15 residues. J was trimmed by 13 bases and V by 2 bases; bases with no gene match: 11. CDR1 and CDR2 from the germline V gene are MNHNS and SASEGT. The CDR3 DNA is TGTGCCAGCAGTGAAACCGACAGGGTGCCTAAGCCCCTCCACTTT. Translation: CASSETDRVPKPLHF.

This chain joins TRBV27 and TRBJ2-7; D remains ambiguous. CDR1 MNHEY and CDR2 SMNVEV come from the germline V gene (reference sequence). The length of the CDR3 is 12 residues. The germline V and J ends were trimmed by 6 bases and 3 bases, with 9 bases remaining between them. CDR3 in amino acids: CASRGSHYEQYF. CDR3 coding DNA: TGTGCCAGCAGGGGGTCACACTACGAGCAGTACTTC.

The V gene is TRBV19, the J gene TRBJ1-6; 9 bases are shared with TRBD1. The CDR3 length is 16 residues. Trimming took 4 bases from V and 9 from J; bases not matched to a gene: 10. The germline CDR1 and CDR2 sequences are LNHDA and SQIVND (reference sequence). DNA of the CDR3: TGTGCCAGTAGTACCACAGGGGGCCGGGGAGTTTCACCCCTCCACTTT. The encoded protein is CASSTTGGRGVSPLHF.

J is TRBJ1-2 and V is TRBV30; D uncertain. Trimming cost V 5 bases and J 4 bases, with 14 bases left between them. Germline-derived CDR1 and CDR2 are GTSNPN and SVGIG (reference sequence). This CDR3 is built from 13 residues. CDR3 nucleotide sequence: TGTGCCTGGGCCCACCGAGGATCCTATGGCTACACCTTC. As protein: CAWAHRGSYGYTF. Complete variable domain (other parts from reference TRBV30 and TRBJ1-2): SQTIHQWPATLVQPVGSPLSLECTVEGTSNPNLYWYRQAAGRGLQLLFYSVGIGQISSEVPQNLSASRPQDRQFILSSKKLLLSDSGFYLCAWAHRGSYGYTFGSGTRLTVV.

The chain recombines TRBV6-5 with TRBJ2-7; 7 bases agree with TRBD2. The CDR3 sequence is 14 residues long. V shed 5 bases, J shed 0 bases, and the junction held 4 bases outside the gene matches. Germline V CDR1 and CDR2: MNHEY, SVGAGI. CDR3 in amino acids: CASSVRTSSYEQYF. DNA of the CDR3: TGTGCCAGCAGTGTTAGGACTAGCTCCTACGAGCAGTACTTC.

V is TRBV11-2 and J is TRBJ1-5; the D is unclear. The germline V and J ends were trimmed by 1 base and 3 bases, with 4 bases remaining between them. Germline-derived CDR1 and CDR2 are SGHAT and FQNNGV. CDR3 length: 13 amino acids. CDR3 coding DNA: TGTGCCAGCAGCTTAGCCGACAATCAGCCCCAGCATTTT. Its protein is CASSLADNQPQHF.

This chain's CDR3 is CASSRIQGGTNEKLFF. In nucleotides, the CDR3 is TGTGCCAGCAGCCGGATCCAGGGTGGAACTAATGAAAAACTGTTTTTT. This chain uses TRBV7-9 with TRBJ1-4, with a tentative D call TRBD1 (5 bases). CDR1 and CDR2 (germline): SEHNR, FQNEAQ (reference sequence). Trimming pared 5 bases from V and 1 base from J, leaving 14 bases between. The length of the CDR3 is 16 residues.